This entry features one T cell receptor (beta chain) sequence. The data belong to a study of blood T cell repertoires in COVID-19. The wider study: Spain, Italy and the United States supplied samples that represented acute and convalescent COVID-19. T cells, B-cell-depleted T cells, or PBMCs provided the cDNA or gDNA that served as material.

Germline V gene data show CDR1 as SGHNT and CDR2 as YENEEA. The J segment lost 7 bases and the V segment lost 1 base, leaving 13 bases of the junction unmatched. This CDR3 spans 17 amino acids. Original processing notes: For nucleated cells, counts were estimated from reference gene primer amplification. Data came from immunoSEQ multiplex PCR; TCRdb stores just in-frame clones and leaves some out. D and trimming come from the DNA, and the V and J calls and clone size come from that table. The sample holds tens of thousands of clones, 70% to 90% seen once. The origin of this receptor is a man aged 45-65 years with active COVID-19. The sample consisted of peripheral blood. The genes are TRBV11-3 and TRBJ2-1; 7 bases agree with TRBD1. The DNA of the CDR3 is TGTGCCAGCAGCTTAGGCACGGACAGGTTTCGAGGGAATGAGCAGTTCTTC. Protein: CASSLGTDRFRGNEQFF.